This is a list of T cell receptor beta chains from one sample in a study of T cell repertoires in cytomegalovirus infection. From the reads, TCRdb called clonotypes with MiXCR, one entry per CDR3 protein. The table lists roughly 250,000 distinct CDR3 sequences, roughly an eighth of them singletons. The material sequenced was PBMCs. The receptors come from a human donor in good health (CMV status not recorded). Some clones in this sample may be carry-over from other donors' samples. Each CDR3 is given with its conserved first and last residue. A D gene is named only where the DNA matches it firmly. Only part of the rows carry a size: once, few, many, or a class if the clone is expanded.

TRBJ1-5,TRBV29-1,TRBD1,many,CSVEQGEGQPQHF,TGCAGCGTTGAACAGGGGGAGGGTCAGCCCCAGCATTTT
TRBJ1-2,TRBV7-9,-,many,CASSLLMGGAGYTF,TGTGCCAGCAGCTTATTAATGGGGGGCGCTGGCTACACCTTC
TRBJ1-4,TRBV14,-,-,CASSHGPLGEKLFF,TGTGCCAGCAGCCATGGCCCCTTGGGGGAAAAACTGTTTTTT
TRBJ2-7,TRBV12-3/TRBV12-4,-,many,CASSLSQSNEQYF,TGTGCCAGCAGTTTAAGTCAGTCCAACGAGCAGTACTTC
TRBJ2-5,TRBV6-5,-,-,CASSYLGGQGETQYF,TGTGCCAGCAGTTACTTAGGAGGGCAGGGAGAGACCCAGTACTTC
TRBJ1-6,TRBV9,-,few,CASSIGSDSPLHF,TGTGCCAGCAGCATAGGAAGCGATTCACCCCTCCACTTT
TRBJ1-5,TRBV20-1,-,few,CSARDNNQPQHF,TGCAGTGCTAGAGATAACAATCAGCCCCAGCATTTT
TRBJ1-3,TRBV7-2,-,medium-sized,CASTGGDTIYF,TGTGCCAGCACCGGGGGGGACACCATATATTTT
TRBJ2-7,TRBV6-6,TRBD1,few,CASSLQGQTLYEQYF,TGTGCCAGCAGTCTCCAGGGACAGACCCTATACGAGCAGTACTTC
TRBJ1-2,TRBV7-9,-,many,CASSFEGGGYTF,TGTGCCAGCAGCTTCGAGGGGGGTGGCTACACCTTC
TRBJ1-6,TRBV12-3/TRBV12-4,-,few,CASSLSVPSPLHF,TGTGCCAGCAGTCTATCGGTTCCCTCACCCCTCCACTTT
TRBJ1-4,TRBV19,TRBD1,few,CASSIVGQGFATNEKLFF,TGTGCCAGTAGTATAGTAGGACAGGGGTTTGCAACTAATGAAAAACTGTTTTTT
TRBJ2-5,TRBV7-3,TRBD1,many,CASSPTGTGGGKTQYF,TGTGCCAGCAGCCCTACCGGGACAGGGGGTGGAAAGACCCAGTACTTC
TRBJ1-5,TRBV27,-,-,CASSLFLGGFPQHF,TGTGCCAGCAGTTTGTTTCTAGGGGGATTTCCCCAGCATTTT
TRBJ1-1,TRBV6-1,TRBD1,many,CASSETGQVSEAFF,TGTGCCAGCAGTGAAACAGGACAGGTCTCTGAAGCTTTCTTT
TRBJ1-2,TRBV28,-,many,CASSRLTLRLLSNYGYTF,TGTGCCAGCAGTCGACTGACCTTACGACTTCTTTCTAACTATGGCTACACCTTC
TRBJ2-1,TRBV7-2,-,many,CASSFQDNEQFF,TGTGCCAGCAGCTTCCAGGACAATGAGCAGTTCTTC
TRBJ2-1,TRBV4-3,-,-,CASSQDPGITGEQFF,TGCGCCAGCAGCCAAGATCCCGGGATTACGGGTGAGCAGTTCTTC
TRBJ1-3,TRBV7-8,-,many,CASSLVPRTVESSGNTIYF,TGTGCCAGCAGCTTAGTACCACGGACAGTCGAGAGCTCTGGAAACACCATATATTTT
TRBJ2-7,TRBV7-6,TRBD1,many,CASSPGTGFSYEQYF,TGTGCCAGCAGCCCCGGGACAGGGTTTTCCTACGAGCAGTACTTC
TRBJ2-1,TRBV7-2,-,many,CASSLVVGKNEQFF,TGTGCCAGCAGCTTAGTGGTCGGGAAAAATGAGCAGTTCTTC
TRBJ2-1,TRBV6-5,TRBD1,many,CASSYRTGWGSYNEQFF,TGTGCCAGCAGTTATCGGACAGGGTGGGGCTCCTACAATGAGCAGTTCTTC
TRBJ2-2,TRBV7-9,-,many,CASSHQASGTGELFF,TGTGCCAGCAGCCACCAGGCGAGCGGCACCGGGGAGCTGTTTTTT
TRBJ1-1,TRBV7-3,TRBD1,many,CASSLNGDSEAFF,TGTGCCAGCAGCTTAAATGGGGACAGTGAAGCTTTCTTT
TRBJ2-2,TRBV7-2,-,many,CASSLDRTGELFF,TGTGCCAGCAGCCTTGACAGGACCGGGGAGCTGTTTTTT
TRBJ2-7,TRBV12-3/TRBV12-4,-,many,CASGGKDSYEQYF,TGTGCCAGCGGGGGGAAGGACTCCTACGAGCAGTACTTC
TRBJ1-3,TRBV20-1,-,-,CSAPSGNTIYF,TGCAGTGCTCCCTCTGGAAACACCATATATTTT
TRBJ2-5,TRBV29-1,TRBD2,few,CSVGTSGARTQYF,TGCAGCGTGGGGACTAGCGGGGCCAGAACCCAGTACTTC
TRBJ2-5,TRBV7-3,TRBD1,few,CASSPMGQGQETQYF,TGTGCCAGCAGCCCAATGGGACAGGGGCAAGAGACCCAGTACTTC
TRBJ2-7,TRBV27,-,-,CASSFYGNREDEQYF,TGTGCCAGCAGTTTCTACGGGAACAGGGAGGACGAGCAGTACTTC
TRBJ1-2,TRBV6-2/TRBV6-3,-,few,CASSYSRPGSTLYGYTF,TGTGCCAGCAGTTACTCGAGACCGGGGTCGACCCTGTATGGCTACACCTTC
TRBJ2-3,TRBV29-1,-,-,CSHLGGLIGTDTQYF,TGCAGCCACCTTGGGGGGCTCATAGGCACAGATACGCAGTATTTT
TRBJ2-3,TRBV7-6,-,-,CASSPRRGTDTQYF,TGTGCCAGCAGCCCCCGTAGGGGCACAGATACGCAGTATTTT
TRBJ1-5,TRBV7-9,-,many,CASSLVADRNQPQHF,TGTGCCAGCAGCTTAGTTGCGGACCGCAATCAGCCCCAGCATTTT
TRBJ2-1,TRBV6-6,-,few,CASSGQGREQFF,TGTGCCAGCAGTGGGCAGGGTAGAGAGCAGTTCTTC
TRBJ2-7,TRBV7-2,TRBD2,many,CASSSSGGGQYF,TGTGCCAGCAGCTCCTCGGGGGGTGGGCAGTACTTC
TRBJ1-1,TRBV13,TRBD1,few,CASSPGTGPAEAFF,TGTGCCAGCAGCCCCGGGACAGGCCCAGCTGAAGCTTTCTTT
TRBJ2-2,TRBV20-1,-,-,CSARGGARDTGELFF,TGCAGTGCTAGAGGAGGGGCTAGAGACACCGGGGAGCTGTTTTTT
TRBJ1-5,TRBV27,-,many,CASGRDLEGNQPQHF,TGTGCCAGCGGCCGGGACCTTGAAGGCAATCAGCCCCAGCATTTT
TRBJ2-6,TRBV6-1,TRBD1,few,CASGWDRAPIGANVLTF,TGTGCCAGCGGATGGGACAGGGCCCCGATAGGGGCCAACGTCCTGACTTTC
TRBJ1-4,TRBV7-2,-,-,CASSLGEFETLFF,TGTGCCAGCAGCTTAGGGGAATTTGAAACACTGTTTTTT
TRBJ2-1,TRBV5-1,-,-,CASSPRGLELPYNEQFF,TGCGCCAGCAGCCCCCGGGGCCTGGAACTCCCATACAATGAGCAGTTCTTC